The 25 T cell receptor beta chains below all came from one sample that was sequenced in a study of lymphopenia after photon versus proton radiotherapy. This table comes from immunoSEQ multiplex PCR, and its TCRdb copy is limited to in-frame clones, with some not included. The sample gives roughly 7,900 clones, more than 85% of which show up once; about 3.1% is in the top ten. Sample: peripheral blood, taken from a patient treated with photon-based radiotherapy. The receptors were gathered from a woman between 65 and 79 years old with pancreatic cancer.

The chain uses TRBV29-1 and TRBJ1-1; TRBD1 is a possible D gene (5 bases). With 5 bases removed from V and 8 bases from J, the gap between germline ends came to 9 bases. The CDR3 has 10 residues. Per germline, CDR1 SQVTM and CDR2 ANQGSEA. The CDR3 sequence: CSVLDREAFF. CDR3 nucleotides: TGCAGCGTTTTAGACAGAGAAGCTTTCTTT.

J is TRBJ1-1 and V is TRBV28; TRBD1 might be the D (5 bases). CDR3 length: 13 residues. Germline CDR1 reads MDHEN; CDR2 reads SYDVKM. Trimming left V 10 bases short and J 10 bases short, with 22 bases between. CDR3 in DNA: TGTGCCACCCTACGTCTACCTACCGGGGGAGCTTTCTTT. It codes for CATLRLPTGGAFF. Based on the CDR3 plus reference TRBV28 and TRBJ1-1, the full variable domain is DVKVTQSSRYLVKRTGEKVFLECVQDMDHENMFWYRQDPGLGLRLIYFSYDVKMKEKGDIPEGYSVSREKKERFSLILESASTNQTSMYLCATLRLPTGGAFFGQGTRLTVV.

The rearrangement links TRBV13 to TRBJ1-6; no firm D call. Germline loops: CDR1 PRHDT, CDR2 FYEKMQ (reference sequence). The CDR3 is 17 residues long. Trimming shortened V by 2 bases and J by 10 bases, and 21 bases separated the two germline ends. CDR3 DNA sequence: TGTGCCAGCAGCTTACAATCTGTCAGCGGGGAAAGCTCACCCCTCCACTTT. This encodes CASSLQSVSGESSPLHF.

V gene TRBV5-1 combines with J gene TRBJ2-3; D may be TRBD2 (6 bases). Trimming stripped 4 bases from V and 5 bases from J, with 17 bases between. This CDR3 has 15 amino acids. Germline CDR1 and CDR2: SGHRS and YFSETQ. CDR3 region: CASSLAGGVGDTQYF. The CDR3 nucleotides are TGCGCCAGCAGCCTGGCCGGGGGAGTGGGAGATACGCAGTATTTT.

The J gene is TRBJ2-7, the V gene TRBV29-1, with 7 bases fitting TRBD2. The CDR3 is made up of 12 amino acids. Germline loops: CDR1 SQVTM, CDR2 ANQGSEA. The CDR3 here is CGFSGCMYEQYF. CDR3 DNA: TGCGGATTTAGCGGGTGTATGTACGAGCAGTACTTC.

The chain carries TRBV5-5 and TRBJ2-7; 10 positions match TRBD1. This CDR3 region has 14 residues. V dropped 7 bases and J dropped 3; count of bases not matched to a gene: 7. Germline loops: CDR1 SGHKS, CDR2 YYEKEE (reference sequence). The CDR3 coding sequence is TGTGCCAGCTTTAGTGGGACAGGGGACTACGAGCAGTACTTC. It specifies CASFSGTGDYEQYF.

The CDR3 bases are TGTGCCAGCAGCGTGATGTCCTATGGCTACACCTTC. It codes for CASSVMSYGYTF. V usage is TRBV9 and J usage is TRBJ1-2; D call uncertain. The V and J ends lost 2 bases and 4 bases respectively, with 6 bases between them. This CDR3 is built from 12 residues. CDR1 and CDR2 from the germline V gene are SGDLS and YYNGEE.

The chain uses TRBV30 and TRBJ1-2; D may be TRBD1 (5 bases). Trimming stripped 6 bases from V and 3 bases from J, with 17 bases between. This CDR3 comprises 14 residues. Germline lookup yields CDR1 GTSNPN and CDR2 SVGIG (reference sequence). DNA of the CDR3: TGTGCCTGTCCGGGACCACCCACCTACTATGGCTACACCTTC. Encoded protein: CACPGPPTYYGYTF.

The V gene is TRBV7-2, the J gene TRBJ2-3; TRBD2 matches at 12 bases. J gave up 3 bases and V 4 bases, and 2 bases lay outside the gene matches. Germline V gene data show CDR1 as SGHTA and CDR2 as FQGNSA. This CDR3 is 15 amino acids long. Here the CDR3 reads CASSSTSGRTDTQYF. The DNA of the CDR3 is TGTGCCAGCAGCTCGACTAGCGGGAGAACAGATACGCAGTATTTT.

J is TRBJ1-1 and V is TRBV18, with D perhaps TRBD1 (5 bases). V was cut by 2 bases and J by 4 bases, with 17 bases left in between. CDR3 length: 16 amino acids. The germline V gene encodes CDR1 KGHSH and CDR2 LQKENI. CDR3 nucleotide sequence: TGTGCCAGCTCACCAATTGCCGGGGGGATAGGCACTGAAGCTTTCTTT. Translated, it gives CASSPIAGGIGTEAFF.

This chain links TRBV4-1 with TRBJ2-7; the D is unclear. Trimming took off 0 bases at V and 0 bases at J, with 12 bases between the two ends. The CDR3 totals 16 residues. Germline V CDR1 and CDR2: MGHRA, YSYEKL. CDR3 loop: CASSQDRAQNSYEQYF. Here the CDR3 DNA reads TGCGCCAGCAGCCAAGACAGAGCGCAGAACTCCTACGAGCAGTACTTC.

The chain combines TRBV7-9 with TRBJ2-1, with 14 bases matching TRBD2. The CDR3 spans 19 residues. CDR1 is SEHNR and CDR2 is FQNEAQ in the germline V gene (reference sequence). With 2 bases clipped from V and 7 bases from J, the junction kept 13 bases outside the gene matches. CDR3 coding DNA: TGTGCCAGCAGCTTACGAACCCGAGGGACTAGCGGGAGTAGGAATGAGCAGTTCTTC. It yields the protein CASSLRTRGTSGSRNEQFF.

The CDR3 is CASSRYSGTSGRGEQYF. The CDR3, as DNA: TGTGCCAGCAGCCGATACTCCGGGACTAGCGGGAGAGGCGAGCAGTACTTC. The V and J genes are TRBV11-2 and TRBJ2-7, with 14 bases aligning to TRBD2. V shed 5 bases and J 6 bases; nucleotides not matched to a gene: 12. The CDR3 is made up of 17 amino acids. Germline V CDR1 and CDR2: SGHAT, FQNNGV. Looking up the rest from reference TRBV11-2 and TRBJ2-7 gives the full variable domain: EAGVAQSPRYKIIEKRQSVAFWCNPISGHATLYWYQQILGQGPKLLIQFQNNGVVDDSQLPKDRFSAERLKGVDSTLKIQPAKLEDSAVYLCASSRYSGTSGRGEQYFGPGTRLTVT.

This chain connects TRBV4-1 to TRBJ2-2; no reliable D call. The CDR3 has 16 residues. V was shortened by 0 bases and J by 2 bases, with 10 bases between the two germline ends. In germline, CDR1 is MGHRA, CDR2 YSYEKL. The CDR3 DNA reads TGCGCCAGCAGCCAAGAAACGGCTAGAAACACCGGGGAGCTGTTTTTT. Amino acid sequence: CASSQETARNTGELFF.

V and J are TRBV5-1 and TRBJ2-3; D is unresolved. The CDR3 loop spans 13 amino acids. The germline V gene encodes CDR1 SGHRS and CDR2 YFSETQ. V was pared by 3 bases and J by 6 bases, with 11 bases between. The CDR3 spells CASSWGPRDTQYF. The CDR3, as DNA: TGCGCCAGCAGCTGGGGTCCCAGGGATACGCAGTATTTT.

This clone occurred a few times. The chain couples TRBV19 to TRBJ2-1; D may correspond to TRBD1 or TRBD2 (5 bases each). Germline assignment: CDR1 LNHDA and CDR2 SQIVND (reference sequence). The CDR3 totals 16 residues. V was pared by 0 bases and J by 5 bases, with 14 bases between. CDR3 residues: CASSIDWGSPHNEQFF. Here the CDR3 DNA reads TGTGCCAGTAGTATAGATTGGGGGAGTCCCCACAATGAGCAGTTCTTC.

The CDR3 sequence: CASSESRGGTTSQETQYF. The CDR3 DNA reads TGTGCCAGCAGTGAATCCAGGGGCGGAACGACCTCGCAAGAGACCCAGTACTTC. The chain recombines TRBV6-1 with TRBJ2-5, with D possibly matching TRBD1 (6 bases). Per germline, CDR1 MNHNS and CDR2 SASEGT. This CDR3 has 18 residues. V shed 2 bases and J shed 2 bases, with 21 bases lying between them.

The chain recombines TRBV5-1 with TRBJ1-4; D may be TRBD1 (6 bases). Trimming removed 2 bases at V and 7 bases at J, with 9 bases between. Germline V gene sequence: CDR1 SGHRS, CDR2 YFSETQ. The CDR3 runs to 13 residues. The CDR3 nucleotides read TGCGCCAGCAGCTTTGGGGGCGGTGAAAAACTGTTTTTT. Translating it yields CASSFGGGEKLFF.

The chain carries TRBV5-4 and TRBJ1-2, with D unclear. CDR1 SGHNT and CDR2 YYREEE come from the germline V gene (reference sequence). The V end lost 1 base, the J end lost 9 bases, and 13 bases lay between the germline ends. The CDR3 spans 13 residues. The CDR3 sequence is CASSLYFQASYTF. The CDR3 coding sequence is TGTGCCAGCAGCTTGTACTTCCAAGCGAGCTACACCTTC.

The chain uses TRBV5-1 and TRBJ2-1; D is perhaps TRBD1 or TRBD2 (5 bases each). Germline V CDR1 and CDR2: SGHRS, YFSETQ. This CDR3 region has 14 residues. Trimming pared 2 bases from V and 15 bases from J, leaving 21 bases between. The CDR3 protein is CASSFPGPNSQGFF. CDR3 DNA: TGCGCCAGCAGCTTCCCGGGGCCCAACAGCCAGGGGTTCTTC. The full variable domain, rest sourced from reference TRBV5-1 and TRBJ2-1, is KAGVTQTPRYLIKTRGQQVTLSCSPISGHRSVSWYQQTPGQGLQFLFEYFSETQRNKGNFPGRFSGRQFSNSRSEMNVSTLELGDSALYLCASSFPGPNSQGFFGPGTRLTVL.

The CDR3 loop is CASSLEPGVSGELFF. In DNA form, the CDR3 reads TGTGCCAGCAGCTTAGAGCCGGGGGTGAGCGGGGAGCTGTTTTTT. The V and J genes are TRBV11-2 and TRBJ2-2, with D possibly being TRBD2 (6 bases). The CDR3 has 15 amino acids. Per the germline V gene, CDR1 is SGHAT and CDR2 is FQNNGV. V was shortened by 0 bases and J by 7 bases, with 12 bases between the two germline ends. The full variable domain, its missing parts supplied by reference TRBV11-2 and TRBJ2-2, is EAGVAQSPRYKIIEKRQSVAFWCNPISGHATLYWYQQILGQGPKLLIQFQNNGVVDDSQLPKDRFSAERLKGVDSTLKIQPAKLEDSAVYLCASSLEPGVSGELFFGEGSRLTVL.

This clone has only one observation. The chain uses TRBV19 and TRBJ2-4; D is unclear. Germline V gives CDR1 LNHDA, CDR2 SQIVND (reference sequence). V was pared by 5 bases and J by 4 bases, with 9 bases between. The CDR3 length is 13 residues. CDR3 region: CASSPNDKNIQYF. Written as DNA, the CDR3 is TGTGCCAGTAGTCCAAACGATAAAAACATTCAGTACTTC.

V and J are TRBV19 and TRBJ2-5; no clear D. Gene TRBJ2-7 matches the end of the DNA better, so the J call may be wrong. CDR1 and CDR2 (germline): LNHDA, SQIVND (reference sequence). This CDR3 region has 9 residues. The CDR3 DNA sequence: TGTGCCCCTAGGTGCGAGCAGTACTTC. It translates to CAPRCEQYF.

The chain links TRBV13 to TRBJ2-7; D may be TRBD2 (5 bases). The CDR3 loop spans 14 amino acids. V was clipped by 0 bases and J by 6 bases, with 12 bases between them. CDR1 and CDR2 (germline): PRHDT, FYEKMQ (reference sequence). CDR3 in amino acids: CASSLGLVDREQYF. Here the CDR3 DNA reads TGTGCCAGCAGCTTAGGACTAGTTGATCGCGAGCAGTACTTC.

For the CDR3, the DNA is TGTGCCAGTAGTATAGATCTCTTGAGGAGCGGGATCGGGTATAACACAGATACGCAGTATTTT. As protein: CASSIDLLRSGIGYNTDTQYF. The chain uses TRBV19 and TRBJ2-3; TRBD2 aligns across 7 bases. Germline values: CDR1 LNHDA, CDR2 SQIVND (reference sequence). There are 21 residues in the CDR3. The junction had 20 bases not matched to a gene; V was cut back by 0 bases and J by 2 bases.